This TCR beta chain was recovered during a study of cytomegalovirus exposure and HLA in healthy donors. Healthy individuals who donated bone marrow served as the donors. Turning to this clone: Its specificity is unknown.

The PCR employed 60 Vbeta primers together with 13 Jbeta primers. Sequencing used immunoSEQ multiplex PCR; TCRdb keeps in-frame clones, though not all of them. The data contain fewer than 130,000 clones, about three quarters of them singletons. Findings and caveats of the study: An analysis that was carried out later associated approximately 17,000 TCR beta sequences with HLA alleles at 0.05 false discovery rate. Beyond CMV serostatus, there was no information to go on about immune exposure. A later analysis linked a missense variant in DCLRE1C to the trimming of TCR beta V and J genes.

CDR3 length: 12 amino acids. Germline loops: CDR1 SQVTM, CDR2 ANQGSEA. V lost 6 bases to trimming and J lost 6 bases; unmatched junction nucleotides: 7. Sequencing used PBMCs. This rearrangement joins TRBV29-1 to TRBJ1-2; TRBD1 aligns across 7 bases. The TCR was taken from a woman aged 55 to 70 in good health and CMV-seropositive. CDR3 region: CSVTTGTHGYTF. The CDR3 nucleotides read TGCAGCGTGACGACAGGGACCCATGGCTACACCTTC.